This entry describes one T cell receptor (beta chain). One end of the junction varies from germline; a read error may be responsible. TCRdb redid the calling of the 5' RACE reads with MiXCR, one entry per CDR3 protein. The table lists approximately 410,000 distinct CDR3 sequences, roughly a quarter of them singletons, with over 10% in the top ten. The data stem from a study of T-cell memory formation after mild COVID-19. From germline, CDR1 is SEHNR and CDR2 FQNEAQ (reference sequence). The CDR3 has 20 amino acids. This TCR was recovered from an adult woman who had mild COVID-19 (a few samples of this study predate the infection). Cell type and time point are not known. The sequenced sample consisted of PBMCs or a T cell subset sorted from them (not recorded which). The chain recombines TRBV7-9 with TRBJ2-2; 15 bases line up with TRBD2. The CDR3 loop is CASSLAPGLAGGANTGELFF. Here the CDR3 DNA reads TGTGCCAGCAGCCTAGCCCCGGGACTAGCGGGAGGCGCGAACACCGGGGAGCTGTTTTTT.